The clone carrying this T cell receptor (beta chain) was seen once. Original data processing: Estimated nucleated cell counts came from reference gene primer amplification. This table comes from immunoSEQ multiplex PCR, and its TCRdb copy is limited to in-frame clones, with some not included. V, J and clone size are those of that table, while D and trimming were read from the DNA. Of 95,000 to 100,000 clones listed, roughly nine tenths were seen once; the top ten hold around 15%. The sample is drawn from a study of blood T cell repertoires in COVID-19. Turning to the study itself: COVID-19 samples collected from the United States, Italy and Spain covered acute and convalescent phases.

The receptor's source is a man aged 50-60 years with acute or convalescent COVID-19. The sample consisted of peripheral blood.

The CDR3 is CASTQGTVNTEAFF. The DNA of the CDR3 is TGTGCCAGCACCCAGGGGACAGTGAACACTGAAGCTTTCTTT. The chain uses TRBV6-5 and TRBJ1-1; TRBD1 matches 7 bases. Trimming took 7 bases from V and 0 from J; bases not matched to a gene: 5. Looked up from germline, CDR1 is MNHEY and CDR2 is SVGAGI. The CDR3 runs to 14 residues.